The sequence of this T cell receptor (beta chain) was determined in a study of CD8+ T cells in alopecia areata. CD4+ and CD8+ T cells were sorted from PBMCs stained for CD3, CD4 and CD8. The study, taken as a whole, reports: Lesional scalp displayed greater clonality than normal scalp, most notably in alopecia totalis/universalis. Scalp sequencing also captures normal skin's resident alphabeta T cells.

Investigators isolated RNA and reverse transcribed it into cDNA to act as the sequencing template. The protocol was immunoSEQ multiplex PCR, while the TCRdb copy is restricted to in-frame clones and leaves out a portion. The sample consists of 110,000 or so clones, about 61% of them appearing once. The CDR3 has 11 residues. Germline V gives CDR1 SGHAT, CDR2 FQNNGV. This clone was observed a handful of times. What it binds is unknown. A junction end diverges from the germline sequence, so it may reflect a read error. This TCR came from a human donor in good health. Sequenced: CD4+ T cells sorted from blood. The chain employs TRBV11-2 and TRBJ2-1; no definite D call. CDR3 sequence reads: CTSASYNEQFF. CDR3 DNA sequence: TGTACCAGCGCCAGCTACAATGAGCAGTTCTTC.